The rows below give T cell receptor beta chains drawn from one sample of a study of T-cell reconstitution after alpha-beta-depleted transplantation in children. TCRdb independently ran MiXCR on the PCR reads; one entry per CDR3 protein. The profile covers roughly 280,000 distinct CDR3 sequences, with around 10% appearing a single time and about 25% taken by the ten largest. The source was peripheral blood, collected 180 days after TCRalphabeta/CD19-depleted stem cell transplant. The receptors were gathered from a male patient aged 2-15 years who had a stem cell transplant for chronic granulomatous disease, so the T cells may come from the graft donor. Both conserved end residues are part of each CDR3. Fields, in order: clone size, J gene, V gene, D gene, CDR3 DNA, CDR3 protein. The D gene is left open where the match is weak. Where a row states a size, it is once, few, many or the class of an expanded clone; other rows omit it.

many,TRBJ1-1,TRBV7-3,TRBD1,TGTGCCAGCAGCCCCCGACAGGGGGTCACTGAAGCTTTCTTT,CASSPRQGVTEAFF
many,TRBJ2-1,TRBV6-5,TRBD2,TGTGCCAGCAGTTACGATCCGGGGGGGCCTACTGAGCAGTTCTTC,CASSYDPGGPTEQFF
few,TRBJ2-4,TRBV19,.,TGTGCCAGTAGTATAGTTGGGCTAGCCAAAAACATTCAGTACTTC,CASSIVGLAKNIQYF
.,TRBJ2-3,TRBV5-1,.,TGCGCCATCGGCTCGAGGCGGCTCTTTCCAGATACGCAGTATTTT,CAIGSRRLFPDTQYF
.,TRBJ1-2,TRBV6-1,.,TGTGCCAGCAGATCAAACAGGTTTGACTATGGCTACACCTTC,CASRSNRFDYGYTF
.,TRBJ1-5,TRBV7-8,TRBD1,TGTGCCAGCAGCTTAGATGCGGGACAGGGTATCGATCAGCCCCAGCATTTT,CASSLDAGQGIDQPQHF
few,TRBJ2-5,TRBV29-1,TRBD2,TGCAGCGTTGTTGGACTAGCGGTAGGAGAGACCCAGTACTTC,CSVVGLAVGETQYF
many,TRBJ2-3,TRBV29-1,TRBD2,TGCAGCGTTGTCGGCGGGAGGGCCAGGACAGATACGCAGTATTTT,CSVVGGRARTDTQYF
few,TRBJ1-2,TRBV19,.,TGTGCCAGTAGTATAGTGGGTCCTTGGATGGGCTACACCTTC,CASSIVGPWMGYTF
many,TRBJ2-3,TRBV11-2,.,TGTGCCAGCAGCTCCAAGCCCGCCGGCAGAGATACGCAGTATTTT,CASSSKPAGRDTQYF
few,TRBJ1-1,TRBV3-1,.,TGTGCCAGCAGCCAGTTAACGGATACCGAAGCTTTCTTT,CASSQLTDTEAFF
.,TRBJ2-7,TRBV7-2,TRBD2,TGTCCCAGCAGCTTAGGCCTCCTAGCGGGTGTGTTCTACGAGCAGTACTTC,CPSSLGLLAGVFYEQYF
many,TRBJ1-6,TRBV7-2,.,TGTGCCAGCAGCTTCTATTTGGGGCCCCTCCACTTT,CASSFYLGPLHF
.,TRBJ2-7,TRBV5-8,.,TGTGCCAGCAGCTTGGGACTAGTGGTCCACGAGCAGTACTTC,CASSLGLVVHEQYF
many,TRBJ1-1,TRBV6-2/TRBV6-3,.,TGTGCCAGCAGTTACAACTTGAACACTGAAGCTTTCTTT,CASSYNLNTEAFF
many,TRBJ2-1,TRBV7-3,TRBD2,TGTGCCAGCAGCACCCAGCCGCGGGGGTCCCTCCTCTACAATGAGCAGTTCTTC,CASSTQPRGSLLYNEQFF
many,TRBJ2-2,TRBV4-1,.,TGCGCCAGCAGCCAAGAAGCAACCGGGGAGCTGTTTTTT,CASSQEATGELFF
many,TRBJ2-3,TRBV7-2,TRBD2,TGTGCCAGCAGCTTAAAAGCGGGAACGTCAGATACGCAGTATTTT,CASSLKAGTSDTQYF
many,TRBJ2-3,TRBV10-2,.,TGCGCCAGCAGTGCACGGCGACAGAGTAGCACAGATACGCAGTATTTT,CASSARRQSSTDTQYF
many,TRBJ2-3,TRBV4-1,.,TGCGCCAGCAGCCAAGGGGGCGGCGGGGCGGGCCCAAGCACAGATACGCAGTATTTT,CASSQGGGGAGPSTDTQYF
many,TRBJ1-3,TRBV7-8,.,TGTGCCAGCAGCGACTCGTTATGGGCACTCTCTGGAAACACCATATATTTT,CASSDSLWALSGNTIYF
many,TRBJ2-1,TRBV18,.,TGTGCCAGCTCACCACCGGGGACACATTCGCACAATGAGCAGTTCTTC,CASSPPGTHSHNEQFF
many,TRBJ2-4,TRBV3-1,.,TGTGCCAGCAGCCTAAACTTTCAAGGCTCGGGAAACATTCAGTACTTC,CASSLNFQGSGNIQYF
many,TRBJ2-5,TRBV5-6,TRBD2,TGTGCCAGCAGCTTGGCGGCGGGGGTTTTACAAGAGACCCAGTACTTC,CASSLAAGVLQETQYF
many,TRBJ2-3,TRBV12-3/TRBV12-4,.,TGTGCCAGCAGGATGGGACGATTGCTTGCGAATACGCAGTATTTT,CASRMGRLLANTQYF
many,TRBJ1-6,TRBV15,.,TGTGCCACCAGCAGCCATAGTGGATCCTATAATTCACCCCTCCACTTT,CATSSHSGSYNSPLHF
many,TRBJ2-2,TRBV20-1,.,TGCAGTGCTAGAGAAGGGCTTGCCGGGGAGCTGTTTTTT,CSAREGLAGELFF
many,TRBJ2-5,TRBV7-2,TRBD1,TGTGCCAGCAGCTTACTATTGACAGGGGGCTGGGAGACCCAGTACTTC,CASSLLLTGGWETQYF
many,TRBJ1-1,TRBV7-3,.,TGTGCCAGCAGCTTAACGCCGGACACTGAAGCTTTCTTT,CASSLTPDTEAFF
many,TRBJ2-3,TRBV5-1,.,TGCGCCAGCAGCGGGGGCCGGGGGTTGTCAGATACGCAGTATTTT,CASSGGRGLSDTQYF
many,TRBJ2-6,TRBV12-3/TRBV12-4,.,TGTGCCAGTAAAGGGGAAATTTGGGGTATTCCTGGGGCCAACGTCCTGACTTTC,CASKGEIWGIPGANVLTF
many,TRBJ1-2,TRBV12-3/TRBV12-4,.,TGTGCCAGCAGTTTAAATCGTGGGGGTCGGTCAAGCTATGGCTACACCTTC,CASSLNRGGRSSYGYTF
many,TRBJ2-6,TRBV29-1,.,TGCAGCGTCATAACATCTGGGGCCAACGTCCTGACTTTC,CSVITSGANVLTF
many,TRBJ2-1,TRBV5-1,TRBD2,TGCGCCAGCAGCTCTGAAAGACGACTAGCGGGCCAGATCCTTTACAATGAGCAGTTCTTC,CASSSERRLAGQILYNEQFF
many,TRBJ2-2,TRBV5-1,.,TGCGCCAGCAGCTTGGCTGCCGGGGAGCTGTTTTTT,CASSLAAGELFF
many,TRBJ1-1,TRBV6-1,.,TGTGCCAGCAGTGAAGCGGCGGAGAACACTGAAGCTTTCTTT,CASSEAAENTEAFF
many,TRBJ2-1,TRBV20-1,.,TGCAGTGCTAGAGATGCCGGGACCCTCAATGAGCAGTTCTTC,CSARDAGTLNEQFF
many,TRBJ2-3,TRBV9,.,TGTGCCAGCAGCGTAGGGGCAGATACGCAGTATTTT,CASSVGADTQYF
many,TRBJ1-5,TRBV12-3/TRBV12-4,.,TGTGCCAGCAGTTTAGTTTGGGGAAATCAGCCCCAGCATTTT,CASSLVWGNQPQHF
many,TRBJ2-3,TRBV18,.,TGTGCCAGCTCACAGGGAAACACAGATACGCAGTATTTT,CASSQGNTDTQYF
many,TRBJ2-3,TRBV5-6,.,TGTGCCAGCAGCTTGTTTGTCCAGGTCGTTCAAGATACGCAGTATTTT,CASSLFVQVVQDTQYF
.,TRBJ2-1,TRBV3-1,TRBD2,TGTGCCAGCAGCCACCACGGGGGGATTTACAATGAGCAGTTCTTC,CASSHHGGIYNEQFF
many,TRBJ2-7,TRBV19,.,TGTGCCAGTAGTCCCCGGGTACGGTCCTACGAGCAGTACTTC,CASSPRVRSYEQYF
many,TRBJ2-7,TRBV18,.,TGTGCCAGCTCATTAAACAGGGTGTACGAGCAGTACTTC,CASSLNRVYEQYF
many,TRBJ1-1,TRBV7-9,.,TGTGCCAGCATCTACCCCCCGGGGAACACTGAAGCTTTCTTT,CASIYPPGNTEAFF
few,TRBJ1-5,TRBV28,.,TGTGCCAGCAGTACGGGACGCCCACTCAATCAGCCCCAGCATTTT,CASSTGRPLNQPQHF
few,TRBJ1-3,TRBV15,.,TGTGCCACCAGCAGAGATTCACCGCGCTCTGGAAACACCATATATTTT,CATSRDSPRSGNTIYF
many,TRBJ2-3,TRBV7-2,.,TGTGCCAGCAGGCTAAGCTTACCTGGAGATACGCAGTATTTT,CASRLSLPGDTQYF
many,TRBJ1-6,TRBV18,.,TGTGCCAGCTCACCGTTCCGGGCAGGGGTAAACTCACCCCTCCACTTT,CASSPFRAGVNSPLHF
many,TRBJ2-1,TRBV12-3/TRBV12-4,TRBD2,TGTGCCAGCAGTTTAGGGACTAGCGGGCCATACAATGAGCAGTTCTTC,CASSLGTSGPYNEQFF
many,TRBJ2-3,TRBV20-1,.,TGCAGTGCTCGGGGCCCGCCATCCAGAGATACGCAGTATTTT,CSARGPPSRDTQYF
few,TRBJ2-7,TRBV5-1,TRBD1,TGCGCCAGCAGCCCCGGACAGGGGGCTAGCGGGAAACCCTACGAGCAGTACTTC,CASSPGQGASGKPYEQYF
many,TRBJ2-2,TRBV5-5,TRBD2,TGTGCCAGCAGCTTGTTGCGGGAGCGCGACACCGGGGAGCTGTTTTTT,CASSLLRERDTGELFF
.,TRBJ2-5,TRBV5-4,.,TGTGCCAGCAGCCCGAGAGGGCCTCCAGGAGAGACCCAGTACTTC,CASSPRGPPGETQYF
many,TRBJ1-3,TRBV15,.,TGTGCCACCAGCGCCGACAGGAGTTGGTCTGGAAACACCATATATTTT,CATSADRSWSGNTIYF
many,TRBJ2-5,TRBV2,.,TGTGCCAGCAGTGCTGATAGCCTGCAAACCCAGTACTTC,CASSADSLQTQYF
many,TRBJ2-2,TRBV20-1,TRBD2,TGCAGTGCTAATCGGGGGGGCAACACCGGGGAGCTGTTTTTT,CSANRGGNTGELFF
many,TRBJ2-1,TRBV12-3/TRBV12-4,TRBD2,TGTGCCAGCAGAAACGCCAGCGGGAGCCACAATGAGCAGTTCTTC,CASRNASGSHNEQFF
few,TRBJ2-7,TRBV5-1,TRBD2,TGCGCCAGCAGCTTGGCCGGGAGCGGGAGGGCCAACGAGCAGTACTTC,CASSLAGSGRANEQYF
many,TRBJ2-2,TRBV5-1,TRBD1,TGCGCCAGCAGCTTGTTGGGACAGGGGGCAGCGAACACCGGGGAGCTGTTTTTT,CASSLLGQGAANTGELFF